This entry features one T cell receptor beta chain sequence. This specimen comes from a study of blood T cell repertoires in COVID-19. Study summary: Spain, Italy and the United States supplied samples that represented acute and convalescent COVID-19.

This CDR3 is 15 amino acids long. Between the trimmed V and J ends, which lost 3 bases and 4 bases, there was a span of 16 bases. Germline V CDR1 and CDR2: SGHNT, YYREEE (reference sequence). Original methodology: Estimated nucleated cell counts came from reference gene primer amplification. Produced via immunoSEQ multiplex PCR; TCRdb's table is partial and in-frame only. That table furnishes V, J and clone size, whereas the DNA furnished D and trimming. The table includes more than 120,000 clones, about nine tenths detected once. The source of this sequence is a human donor in a cohort sampled during active COVID-19. What was sequenced was peripheral blood. The genes are TRBV5-4 and TRBJ1-2; weak D call: TRBD1 (5 bases). CDR3 DNA: TGTGCCAGCAGCTCCCAGGGATCCTATGGCTATGGCTACACCTTC. It translates to CASSSQGSYGYGYTF. Full variable domain (remainder filled in from reference TRBV5-4 and TRBJ1-2): ETGVTQSPTHLIKTRGQQVTLRCSSQSGHNTVSWYQQALGQGPQFIFQYYREEENGRGNFPPRFSGLQFPNYSSELNVNALELDDSALYLCASSSQGSYGYGYTFGSGTRLTVV.